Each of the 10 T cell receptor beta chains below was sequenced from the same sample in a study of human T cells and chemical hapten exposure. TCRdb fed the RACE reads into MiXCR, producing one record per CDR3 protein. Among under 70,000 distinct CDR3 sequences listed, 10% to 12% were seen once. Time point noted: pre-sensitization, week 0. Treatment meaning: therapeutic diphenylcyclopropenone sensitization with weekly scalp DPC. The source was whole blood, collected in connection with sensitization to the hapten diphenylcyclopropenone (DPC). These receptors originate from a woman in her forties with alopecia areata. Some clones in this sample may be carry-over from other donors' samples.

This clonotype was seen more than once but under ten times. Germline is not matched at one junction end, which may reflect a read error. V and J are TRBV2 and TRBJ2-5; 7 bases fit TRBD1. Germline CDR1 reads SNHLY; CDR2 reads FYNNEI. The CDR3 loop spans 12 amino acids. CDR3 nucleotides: TGTGCGAGCAGGGGGTACCAAGAGACCCAGTACTTC. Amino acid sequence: CASRGYQETQYF.

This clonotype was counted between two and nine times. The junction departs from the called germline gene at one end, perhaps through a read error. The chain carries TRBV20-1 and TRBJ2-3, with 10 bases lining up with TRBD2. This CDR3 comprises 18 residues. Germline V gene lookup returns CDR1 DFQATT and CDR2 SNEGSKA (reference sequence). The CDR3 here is CSARDIMHLAGAVDTQYF. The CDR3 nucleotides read TGTAGTGCTAGAGACATAATGCATCTAGCGGGAGCGGTAGATACGCAGTATTTT.

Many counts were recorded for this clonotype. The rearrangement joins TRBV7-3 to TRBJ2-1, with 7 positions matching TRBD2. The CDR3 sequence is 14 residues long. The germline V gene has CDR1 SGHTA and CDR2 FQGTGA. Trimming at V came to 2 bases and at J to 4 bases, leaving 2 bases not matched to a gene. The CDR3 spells CASSLAGEYNEQFF. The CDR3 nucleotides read TGTGCCAGCAGCTTAGCGGGAGAGTACAATGAGCAGTTCTTC.

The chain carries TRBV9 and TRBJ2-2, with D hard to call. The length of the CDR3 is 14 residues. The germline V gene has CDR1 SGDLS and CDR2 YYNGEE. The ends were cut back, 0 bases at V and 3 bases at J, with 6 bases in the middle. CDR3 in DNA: TGTGCCAGCAGCGTAGGGGCTCACACCGGGGAGCTGTTTTTT. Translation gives CASSVGAHTGELFF.

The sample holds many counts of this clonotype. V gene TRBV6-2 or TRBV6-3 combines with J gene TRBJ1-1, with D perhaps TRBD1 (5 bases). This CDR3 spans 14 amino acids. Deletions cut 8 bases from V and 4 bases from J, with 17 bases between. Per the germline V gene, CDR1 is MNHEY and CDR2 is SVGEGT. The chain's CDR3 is CASDWFPGSTEAFF. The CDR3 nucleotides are TGTGCCAGCGACTGGTTTCCAGGGTCCACTGAAGCTTTCTTT.

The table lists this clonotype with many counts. CDR3 nucleotides: TGCGCCAGCAGCTTGGGACCCCTGTGGACTGAAGCTTTCTTT. It is translated as CASSLGPLWTEAFF. This chain joins TRBV5-1 and TRBJ1-1; D unresolved. The V end was cut by 0 bases, the J end by 5 bases, with 11 bases between. The CDR3 contains 14 residues. Germline-derived CDR1 and CDR2 are SGHRS and YFSETQ.

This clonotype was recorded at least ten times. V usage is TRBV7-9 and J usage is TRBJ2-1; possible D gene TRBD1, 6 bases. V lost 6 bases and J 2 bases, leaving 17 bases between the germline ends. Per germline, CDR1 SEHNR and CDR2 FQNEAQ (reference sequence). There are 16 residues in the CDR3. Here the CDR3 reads CASSRQDRLAYNEQFF. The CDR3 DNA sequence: TGTGCCAGCAGTCGCCAAGACAGGCTAGCCTACAATGAGCAGTTCTTC.

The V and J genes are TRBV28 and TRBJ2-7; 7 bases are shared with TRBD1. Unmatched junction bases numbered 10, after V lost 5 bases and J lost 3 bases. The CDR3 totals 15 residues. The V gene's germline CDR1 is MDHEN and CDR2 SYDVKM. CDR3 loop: CASSPPTGQDYEQYF. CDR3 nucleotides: TGTGCCAGCAGTCCCCCGACCGGACAGGACTACGAGCAGTACTTC.

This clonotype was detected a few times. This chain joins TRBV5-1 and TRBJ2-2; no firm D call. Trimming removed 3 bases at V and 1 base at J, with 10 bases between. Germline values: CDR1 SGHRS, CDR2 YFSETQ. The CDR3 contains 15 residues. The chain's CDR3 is CASSSQPGNTGELFF. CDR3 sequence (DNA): TGCGCCAGCAGCTCCCAGCCCGGGAACACCGGGGAGCTGTTTTTT. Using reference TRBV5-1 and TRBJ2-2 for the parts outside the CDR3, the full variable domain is KAGVTQTPRYLIKTRGQQVTLSCSPISGHRSVSWYQQTPGQGLQFLFEYFSETQRNKGNFPGRFSGRQFSNSRSEMNVSTLELGDSALYLCASSSQPGNTGELFFGEGSRLTVL.

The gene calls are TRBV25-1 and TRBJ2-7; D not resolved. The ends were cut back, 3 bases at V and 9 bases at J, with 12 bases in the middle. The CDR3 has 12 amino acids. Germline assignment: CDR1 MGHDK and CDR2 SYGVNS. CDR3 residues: CASSDLLIRQYF. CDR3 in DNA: TGTGCCAGCAGTGATTTGCTTATTAGGCAGTACTTC.